The 24 T cell receptor beta chains below come from one sample, sequenced in a study of T cell changes during pregnancy in multiple sclerosis. Using immunoSEQ multiplex PCR, the repertoire was profiled, and TCRdb retains in-frame clones only, with some absent. The repertoire consists of tens of thousands of clones, with roughly 89% occurring once and the leading ten covering approximately 0.67%. Sequencing used CD4+ T cells from peripheral blood mononuclear cells, obtained in the second trimester of pregnancy. The receptors stem from a female donor in good health, enrolled as a control in a pregnancy study.

The chain employs TRBV10-1 and TRBJ2-1, with 8 nucleotides matching TRBD1. The V and J ends lost 9 bases and 8 bases, in that order; junction bases with no gene match: 9. This CDR3 is built from 13 residues. Germline V gene data show CDR1 as WNHNN and CDR2 as SYGVQD (reference sequence). The CDR3 DNA reads TGCGCCAGTCGCTGGACAGGGTGGTATGAGCAGTTCTTC. As protein: CASRWTGWYEQFF.

The V and J genes are TRBV18 and TRBJ2-2; a possible D gene is TRBD2 (6 bases). The CDR3 runs to 16 residues. Trimming removed 4 bases from V and 1 base from J, with 13 bases in between. The germline V gene has CDR1 KGHSH and CDR2 LQKENI. The CDR3 is CASSLVAAQNTGELFF. The CDR3 DNA is TGTGCCAGCTCACTAGTAGCGGCACAGAACACCGGGGAGCTGTTTTTT.

The V gene is TRBV4-2, the J gene TRBJ2-3; a possible D gene is TRBD2 (5 bases). V gave up 4 bases and J gave up 1 base, with 15 bases separating them. Germline V gene sequence: CDR1 LGHNA, CDR2 YNFKEQ. The CDR3 is 16 residues long. CDR3 sequence (DNA): TGTGCCAGCAGCCGAACCTCGGGGAGTGGCACAGATACGCAGTATTTT. This encodes CASSRTSGSGTDTQYF.

The rearrangement uses TRBV2 and TRBJ2-4, with 7 bases identical to TRBD1. Germline CDR1 is SNHLY and CDR2 is FYNNEI. The CDR3 runs to 13 residues. Trimming removed 6 bases from V and 7 bases from J; junction bases left unmatched: 6. Here the CDR3 DNA reads TGTGCCAGCAGGGTGACAGGGCTTAACATTCAGTACTTC. Its translation is CASRVTGLNIQYF.

The chain has TRBV5-5 and TRBJ2-5; possible D gene TRBD1, 6 bases. Trimming shortened V by 0 bases and J by 5 bases, and 8 bases separated the two germline ends. The CDR3 spans 13 residues. The germline V gene encodes CDR1 SGHKS and CDR2 YYEKEE (reference sequence). The CDR3 spells CASSLVQGETQYF. As DNA, the CDR3 is TGTGCCAGCAGCTTGGTACAGGGCGAGACCCAGTACTTC.

The CDR3: CASRSGGQGYNEQFF. For the CDR3, the DNA is TGTGCCAGCAGGAGTGGGGGACAGGGGTACAATGAGCAGTTCTTC. The chain employs TRBV6-1 and TRBJ2-1; 10 nucleotides line up with TRBD1. The CDR3 covers 15 residues. Germline-derived CDR1 and CDR2 are MNHNS and SASEGT. J gave up 4 bases and V 6 bases, and 6 bases lay outside the gene matches.

The rearrangement joins TRBV27 to TRBJ1-2; a possible D gene is TRBD1 (6 bases). This CDR3 has 16 residues. Deletions cut 6 bases from V and 7 bases from J, with 24 bases between. Germline lookup yields CDR1 MNHEY and CDR2 SMNVEV (reference sequence). The CDR3 spells CASSLGAGGGRSGYTF. CDR3 DNA sequence: TGTGCCAGCAGCCTGGGGGCAGGTGGGGGTAGGAGTGGCTACACCTTC.

This chain joins TRBV7-2 and TRBJ2-7, with 7 bases fitting TRBD1. Germline V CDR1 and CDR2: SGHTA, FQGNSA. V dropped 3 bases and J dropped 7; count of bases not matched to a gene: 12. The CDR3 consists of 15 residues. CDR3 DNA: TGTGCCAGCAGCTTGGTTAGGGACAGACCTACTGAGCAGTACTTC. Translation: CASSLVRDRPTEQYF.

The chain has TRBV28 and TRBJ2-1, with TRBD1 matching over 12 bases. Germline V gene sequence: CDR1 MDHEN, CDR2 SYDVKM. This CDR3 has 14 residues. With 3 bases clipped from V and 8 bases from J, the junction kept 2 bases outside the gene matches. The CDR3 DNA reads TGTGCCAGCAGTTTGGGACAGGGGGCGGATGAGCAGTTCTTC. The encoded protein is CASSLGQGADEQFF.

The chain is built from TRBV10-3 and TRBJ2-3, with D perhaps matching TRBD1 (6 bases). The germline gives CDR1 ENHRY, CDR2 SYGVKD. The CDR3 extends over 14 amino acids. V shed 2 bases and J shed 4 bases, with 10 bases lying between them. The CDR3 DNA is TGTGCCATCAGTGAGGCAGGGGTAGCAGATACGCAGTATTTT. Encoded protein: CAISEAGVADTQYF.

This chain links TRBV4-1 with TRBJ2-5, with 7 bases lining up with TRBD1. The CDR3 loop spans 12 amino acids. Unmatched junction bases numbered 8, after V lost 9 bases and J lost 7 bases. Germline lookup yields CDR1 MGHRA and CDR2 YSYEKL. The CDR3 DNA reads as TGCGCCAGTAGAGGGACAGCCCTGACCCAGTACTTC. This sequence encodes CASRGTALTQYF.

As to this clone: The junction does not match germline at one end; this may be a read error. The chain uses TRBV7-3 and TRBJ2-2; TRBD2 matches at 12 bases. The CDR3 spans 23 residues. CDR1 is SGHTA and CDR2 is FQGTGA in the germline V gene. CDR3 DNA sequence: TGTGCCAGCAGCCTAACGGGACAGACCATACTAGCGGGGGGTTTCGCGAACACCGGGGAGCTGTTTTTT. Translating it yields CASSLTGQTILAGGFANTGELFF.

The chain uses TRBV11-2 and TRBJ2-7; TRBD2 aligns across 9 bases. Trimming took 8 bases from V and 4 from J; bases not matched to a gene: 3. CDR1 and CDR2 from the germline V gene are SGHAT and FQNNGV. CDR3 length: 12 amino acids. DNA of the CDR3: TGTGCCAGCGTACTAGCGGGTTACGAGCAGTACTTC. It codes for CASVLAGYEQYF.

This clone appeared once. The V call is TRBV7-2, the J call TRBJ2-7; perhaps TRBD2 as D (7 bases). V was cut by 2 bases and J by 2 bases, with 16 bases left in between. The CDR3 covers 16 residues. CDR1 and CDR2 from the germline V gene are SGHTA and FQGNSA. CDR3 nucleotides: TGTGCCAGCAGCTTAAAGGGAGAGGGGGGGACCTACGAGCAGTACTTC. Residues: CASSLKGEGGTYEQYF.

This clone was detected a few times. The chain uses TRBV4-1 and TRBJ2-6; 10 nucleotides line up with TRBD1. The ends lost 1 base at V and 4 bases at J; junction bases unmatched: 7. Germline V gives CDR1 MGHRA, CDR2 YSYEKL. The CDR3 extends over 18 amino acids. This CDR3 is CASSQVGTGVMGANVLTF. CDR3 DNA sequence: TGCGCCAGCAGCCAAGTTGGGACAGGGGTCATGGGGGCCAACGTCCTGACTTTC.

The rearrangement joins TRBV4-3 to TRBJ2-1, with 12 bases that match TRBD2. The CDR3 runs to 17 residues. Unmatched junction bases numbered 11, after V lost 3 bases and J lost 8 bases. Looked up from germline, CDR1 is LGHNA and CDR2 is YSLEER. CDR3 protein: CASSHGGWTSGAYEQFF. Written as DNA, the CDR3 is TGCGCCAGCAGCCATGGCGGATGGACTAGCGGGGCCTATGAGCAGTTCTTC.

This chain links TRBV7-2 with TRBJ2-6; 8 positions match TRBD2. The CDR3 extends over 12 amino acids. Per germline, CDR1 SGHTA and CDR2 FQGNSA. V shed 4 bases and J 15 bases; nucleotides not matched to a gene: 5. The CDR3 reads CASSSPGRDLTF. For the CDR3, the DNA is TGTGCCAGCAGCTCCCCCGGGAGGGACCTGACTTTC.

About this clone: The same CDR3 is also encoded by other DNA sequences in this sample. The CDR3 protein is CASSPKVWGQGDYTF. The CDR3, as DNA: TGTGCCAGCAGCCCAAAGGTCTGGGGACAGGGTGACTACACCTTC. The gene calls are TRBV27 and TRBJ1-2; 9 bases are a match to TRBD1. Germline lookup yields CDR1 MNHEY and CDR2 SMNVEV (reference sequence). V lost 6 bases, J lost 10 bases, and 15 bases stayed unmatched. The CDR3 totals 15 residues.

The rearrangement links TRBV6-5 to TRBJ2-3; TRBD2 matches at 8 bases. The V gene end was trimmed by 6 bases and the J gene end by 3 bases; junction bases not matched to a gene: 8. The CDR3 sequence is 15 residues long. The V gene's germline CDR1 is MNHEY and CDR2 SVGAGI. CDR3: CASSRGLATTDTQYF. The DNA of the CDR3 is TGTGCCAGCAGCCGTGGACTAGCAACGACAGATACGCAGTATTTT.

The chain joins TRBV4-2 to TRBJ2-3; D is perhaps TRBD2 (5 bases). The CDR3 runs 13 residues. The V end was cut by 1 base, the J end by 5 bases, with 7 bases between. Germline values: CDR1 LGHNA, CDR2 YNFKEQ. The CDR3 loop is CASSQAGKDTQYF. CDR3 nucleotides: TGTGCCAGCAGCCAAGCGGGGAAAGATACGCAGTATTTT.

The J gene is TRBJ1-1, the V gene TRBV9; D perhaps matches TRBD1 (5 bases). The CDR3 runs 13 residues. Germline CDR1 SGDLS, CDR2 YYNGEE. Between the trimmed V and J ends, which lost 3 bases and 1 base, there was a span of 7 bases. CDR3 residues: CASSGTPNTEAFF. The CDR3 DNA follows: TGTGCCAGCAGCGGGACACCGAACACTGAAGCTTTCTTT.

This rearrangement joins TRBV29-1 to TRBJ2-7, with TRBD1 as a possible D gene (6 bases). Trimming shortened V by 3 bases and J by 7 bases, and 16 bases separated the two germline ends. Germline V CDR1 and CDR2: SQVTM, ANQGSEA. The CDR3 loop spans 13 amino acids. The CDR3 sequence is CSVDGQGPTEQYF. CDR3 coding DNA: TGCAGCGTTGATGGGCAGGGGCCTACAGAGCAGTACTTC.

The V gene is TRBV4-2, the J gene TRBJ2-1, with 10 bases matching TRBD2. V shed 4 bases and J 7 bases; nucleotides not matched to a gene: 10. Looked up from germline, CDR1 is LGHNA and CDR2 is YNFKEQ. This CDR3 is built from 16 residues. The CDR3 reads CASSPASGGAANEQFF. DNA of the CDR3: TGTGCCAGCAGCCCCGCGAGCGGGGGGGCCGCAAATGAGCAGTTCTTC.

V usage is TRBV7-9 and J usage is TRBJ1-2, with 11 nucleotides matching TRBD1. The CDR3 is 15 amino acids. Unmatched junction bases numbered 3, after V lost 0 bases and J lost 6 bases. Germline V gene sequence: CDR1 SEHNR, CDR2 FQNEAQ (reference sequence). CDR3 sequence: CASSLAKGQGDGYTF. CDR3 nucleotide sequence: TGTGCCAGCAGCTTAGCGAAGGGACAGGGGGATGGCTACACCTTC.